The entry below describes one T cell receptor (beta chain). Antigen: not known. The sample is drawn from a study of T cells in Graves' hyperthyroidism and ophthalmopathy. Study-level results: Ophthalmopathy and stable hyperthyroidism were told apart by a 13 V-J model.

The study defined stable Graves' hyperthyroidism as no ophthalmopathy progression within 18 months. Uncontrolled infection, other autoimmune disease, pregnancy or lactation barred patients from enrollment. Germline V gene data show CDR1 as MGHRA and CDR2 as YSYEKL. This CDR3 spans 15 amino acids. Trimming stripped 1 base from V and 2 bases from J, with 11 bases between. TCR beta CDR3 regions were amplified from RNA. An initial round of RT-PCR targeting the TCR CDR3 relied on the HTBI primer set. TCRdb fed the multiplex PCR reads into MiXCR, producing one record per CDR3 protein. The table has about 400,000 distinct CDR3 sequences, about 16% seen once.

This TCR derives from a woman aged 25 to 39 with Graves' hyperthyroidism. The gene calls are TRBV4-1 and TRBJ2-5; D is ambiguous. Sequenced sample: blood. The CDR3 sequence is CASSQVWPPQETQYF. Written as DNA, the CDR3 is TGCGCCAGCAGCCAAGTATGGCCACCACAAGAGACCCAGTACTTC.